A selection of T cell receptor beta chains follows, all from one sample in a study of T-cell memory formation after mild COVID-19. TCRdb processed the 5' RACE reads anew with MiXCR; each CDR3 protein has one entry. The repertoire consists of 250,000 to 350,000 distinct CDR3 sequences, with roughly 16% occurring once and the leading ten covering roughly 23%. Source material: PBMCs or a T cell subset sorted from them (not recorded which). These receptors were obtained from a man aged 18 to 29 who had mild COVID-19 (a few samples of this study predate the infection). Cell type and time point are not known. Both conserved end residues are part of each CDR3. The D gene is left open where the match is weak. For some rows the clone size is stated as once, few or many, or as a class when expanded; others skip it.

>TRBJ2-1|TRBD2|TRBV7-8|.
CASSYEAGAVWNEQFF
TGTGCCAGCAGCTATGAAGCGGGGGCGGTATGGAATGAGCAGTTCTTC
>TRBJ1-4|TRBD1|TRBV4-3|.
CASSQPGQGNEKLFF
TGCGCCAGCAGCCAGCCGGGACAGGGAAATGAAAAACTGTTTTTT
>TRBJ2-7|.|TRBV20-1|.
CSARRGDEQYF
TGCAGTGCAAGAAGGGGCGACGAGCAGTACTTC
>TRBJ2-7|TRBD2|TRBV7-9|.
CASSPGFSGGSSYEQYF
TGTGCCAGCAGCCCAGGATTTAGCGGGGGTTCCTCCTACGAGCAGTACTTC
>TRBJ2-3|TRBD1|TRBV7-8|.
CASRQGSDTQYF
TGTGCCAGCAGACAGGGGTCGGATACGCAGTATTTT
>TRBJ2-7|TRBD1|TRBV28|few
CASRRQGGPYEQYF
TGTGCCAGCAGGCGACAGGGGGGCCCCTACGAGCAGTACTTC
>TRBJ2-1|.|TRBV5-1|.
CASKVGSYNEQFF
TGCGCCAGCAAGGTAGGCTCCTACAATGAGCAGTTCTTC
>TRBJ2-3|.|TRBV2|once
CASTRTASTDTQYF
TGTGCCAGCACCCGGACAGCTAGCACAGATACGCAGTATTTT
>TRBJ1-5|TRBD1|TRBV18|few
CASSPSPTGNRQPQHF
TGTGCCAGCTCACCATCTCCGACAGGGAATCGTCAGCCCCAGCATTTT
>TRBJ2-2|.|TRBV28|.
CASSVASLTGELFF
TGTGCCAGCAGTGTGGCTAGCCTCACCGGGGAGCTGTTTTTT
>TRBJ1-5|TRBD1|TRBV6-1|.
CASSSGQGARKPQHF
TGTGCCAGCAGCAGCGGACAGGGGGCGCGTAAGCCCCAGCATTTT
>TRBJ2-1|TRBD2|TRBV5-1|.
CASSPEAGGRYEQFF
TGCGCCAGCAGCCCCGAAGCGGGGGGGCGGTATGAGCAGTTCTTC
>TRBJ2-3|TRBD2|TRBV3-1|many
CASSQGVSGGAGTQYF
TGTGCCAGCAGCCAAGGGGTCAGCGGGGGGGCCGGTACGCAGTATTTT
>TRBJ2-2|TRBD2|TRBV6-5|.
CASRLGLVTGELFF
TGTGCCAGCAGGCTGGGACTAGTCACCGGGGAGCTGTTTTTT
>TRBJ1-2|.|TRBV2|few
CASSELTAYGYTF
TGTGCCAGCAGTGAACTGACAGCCTATGGCTACACCTTC
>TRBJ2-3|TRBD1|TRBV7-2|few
CASSVGAPDRIFTDTQYF
TGTGCCAGCAGCGTAGGAGCCCCGGACAGGATATTCACAGATACGCAGTATTTT
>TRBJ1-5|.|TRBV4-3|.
CASSQGRANQPQHF
TGCGCCAGCAGCCAAGGACGGGCCAATCAGCCCCAGCATTTT
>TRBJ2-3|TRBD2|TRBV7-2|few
CASSFGSGGGSTDTQYF
TGTGCCAGCAGCTTTGGGAGCGGCGGGGGAAGCACAGATACGCAGTATTTT
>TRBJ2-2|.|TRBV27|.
CASSLLGSNTGELFF
TGTGCCAGCAGTTTGTTGGGGTCGAACACCGGGGAGCTGTTTTTT
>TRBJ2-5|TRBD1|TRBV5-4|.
CASSLRTGGEGTQYF
TGTGCCAGCAGCTTGCGGACAGGGGGGGAAGGGACCCAGTACTTC
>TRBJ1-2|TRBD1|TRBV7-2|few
CASSLFLTGEDGYTF
TGTGCCAGCAGCTTATTTCTGACAGGGGAGGACGGCTACACCTTC
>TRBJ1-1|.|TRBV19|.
CASSILGNTEAFF
TGTGCCAGTAGTATATTGGGAAACACTGAAGCTTTCTTT
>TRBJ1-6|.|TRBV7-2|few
CASSLGGISYNSPLHF
TGTGCCAGCAGCTTAGGGGGGATTAGTTATAATTCACCCCTCCACTTT
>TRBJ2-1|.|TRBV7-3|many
CASSPSSYNEQFF
TGTGCCAGCAGCCCTAGCTCCTACAATGAGCAGTTCTTC
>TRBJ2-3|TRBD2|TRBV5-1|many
CASSFTGLGVDTQYF
TGCGCCAGCAGCTTCACGGGACTAGGTGTAGATACGCAGTATTTT
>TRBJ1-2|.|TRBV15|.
CATSKGIGDYGYTF
TGTGCCACCAGCAAAGGGATAGGGGACTATGGCTACACCTTC
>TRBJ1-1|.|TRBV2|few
CASKTGWTEAFF
TGTGCCAGCAAGACAGGATGGACTGAAGCTTTCTTT
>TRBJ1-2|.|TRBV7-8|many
CASSLGAAFNYGYTF
TGTGCCAGCAGCTTAGGGGCAGCCTTCAACTATGGCTACACCTTC
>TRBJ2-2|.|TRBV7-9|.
CASSRFGSRSTGELFF
TGTGCCAGCAGCCGATTTGGATCTAGGAGCACCGGGGAGCTGTTTTTT
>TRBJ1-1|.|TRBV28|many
CASSLGSMNTEAFF
TGTGCCAGCAGTTTGGGCAGTATGAACACTGAAGCTTTCTTT
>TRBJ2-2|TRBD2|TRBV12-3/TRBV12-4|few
CASSFLAGSTGELFF
TGTGCCAGCAGTTTTTTAGCGGGGAGCACCGGGGAGCTGTTTTTT
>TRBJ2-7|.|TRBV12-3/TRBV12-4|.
CASSFRPSLSYEQYF
TGTGCCAGCAGTTTTCGGCCTAGCCTCAGTTACGAGCAGTACTTC
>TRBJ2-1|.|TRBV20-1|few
CSARRTTSMNEQFF
TGCAGTGCTAGACGAACCACTAGCATGAATGAGCAGTTCTTC
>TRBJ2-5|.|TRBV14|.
CASSQWTVQETQYF
TGTGCCAGCAGCCAGTGGACAGTCCAAGAGACCCAGTACTTC
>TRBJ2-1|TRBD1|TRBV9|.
CASSVYYSDRGPHNEQFF
TGTGCCAGCAGCGTCTACTATTCCGACAGGGGGCCCCACAATGAGCAGTTCTTC
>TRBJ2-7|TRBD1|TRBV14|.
CASSQHRQGSYEQYF
TGTGCCAGCAGCCAACATCGACAGGGATCCTACGAGCAGTACTTC
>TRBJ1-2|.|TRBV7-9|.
CASSWGDGFYGYTF
TGTGCCAGCAGCTGGGGGGACGGATTTTATGGCTACACCTTC
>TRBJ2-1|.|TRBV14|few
CASTPGPGDEQFF
TGTGCCAGCACCCCCGGGCCTGGAGATGAGCAGTTCTTC
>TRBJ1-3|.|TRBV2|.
CASGLTGTGNTIYF
TGTGCCAGCGGGCTCACGGGGACTGGAAACACCATATATTTT
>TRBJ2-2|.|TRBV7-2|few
CASSLQGLSGELFF
TGTGCCAGCAGCTTACAGGGCTTATCCGGGGAGCTGTTTTTT
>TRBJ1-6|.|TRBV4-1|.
CASSQTGTADEPLHF
TGCGCCAGCAGCCAAACCGGGACGGCGGATGAGCCCCTCCACTTT
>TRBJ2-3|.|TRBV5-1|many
CASSLATRSTDTQYF
TGCGCCAGCAGCTTGGCCACACGAAGCACAGATACGCAGTATTTT
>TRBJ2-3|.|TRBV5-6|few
CASSFSPGQTTDTQYF
TGTGCCAGCAGCTTTTCTCCCGGACAGACGACAGATACGCAGTATTTT
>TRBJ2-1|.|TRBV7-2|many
CASSPQGLLTVSSYNEQFF
TGTGCCAGCAGCCCTCAGGGGCTCCTAACGGTTAGCTCCTACAATGAGCAGTTCTTC
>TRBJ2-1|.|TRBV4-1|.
CASRQGTDSPGDEQFF
TGCGCCAGCAGACAAGGGACTGACAGCCCTGGCGATGAGCAGTTCTTC
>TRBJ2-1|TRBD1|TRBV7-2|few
CASSFDRGANEQFF
TGTGCCAGCAGCTTTGACAGGGGGGCGAATGAGCAGTTCTTC
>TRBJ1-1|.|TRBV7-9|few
CASRSTYEAFF
TGTGCCAGCAGGTCCACCTATGAAGCTTTCTTT
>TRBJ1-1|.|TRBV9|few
CASSLEQGSEAFF
TGTGCCAGCAGCCTCGAACAGGGCTCTGAAGCTTTCTTT
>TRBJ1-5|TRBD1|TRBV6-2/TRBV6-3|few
CASSYENPGGAGQPQHF
TGTGCCAGCAGTTACGAAAATCCAGGGGGCGCGGGACAGCCCCAGCATTTT
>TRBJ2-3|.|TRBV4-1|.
CASSQDRDRTQYF
TGCGCCAGCAGCCAAGATAGAGATCGTACGCAGTATTTT
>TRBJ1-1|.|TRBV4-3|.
CASSQDGRPGTGGTEAFF
TGCGCCAGCAGCCAAGATGGGCGTCCTGGGACGGGGGGCACTGAAGCTTTCTTT
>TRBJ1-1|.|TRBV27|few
CASSRWGTEAFF
TGTGCCAGCAGTCGATGGGGTACTGAAGCTTTCTTT
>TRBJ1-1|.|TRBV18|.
CASSPPGSLTEAFF
TGTGCCAGCTCACCACCTGGCAGCCTAACTGAAGCTTTCTTT
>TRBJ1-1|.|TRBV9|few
CASSVDGGDTEAFF
TGTGCCAGCAGCGTAGATGGGGGGGACACTGAAGCTTTCTTT
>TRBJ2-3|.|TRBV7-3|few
CASSLQRATDTQYF
TGTGCCAGCAGCTTACAGCGGGCCACAGATACGCAGTATTTT
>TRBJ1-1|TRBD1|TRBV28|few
CASSYGTGGYTEAFF
TGTGCCAGCAGTTACGGGACAGGGGGGTACACTGAAGCTTTCTTT
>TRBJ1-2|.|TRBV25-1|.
CASSASAGDYGYTF
TGTGCCAGCAGTGCCTCAGCGGGAGACTATGGCTACACCTTC
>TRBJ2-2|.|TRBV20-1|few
CSASPAGELFF
TGCAGTGCTAGTCCCGCCGGGGAGCTGTTTTTT
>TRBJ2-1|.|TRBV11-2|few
CASRGNQQFF
TGTGCCAGCAGAGGGAACCAGCAGTTCTTC